What follows are 2 T cell receptor beta chains derived from one specimen sequenced in a study of blood T cell repertoires in COVID-19. The method was immunoSEQ multiplex PCR; TCRdb's version includes in-frame clones alone and lacks a portion of them. This sample carries around 250,000 clones, approximately 90% of them seen once, and the ten largest clones take approximately 4%. Sequenced input: PBMCs or T cells enriched from blood (not recorded which). These receptors were collected from a woman in her 30s with acute COVID-19.

This rearrangement joins TRBV15 to TRBJ2-1, with 7 positions matching TRBD2. CDR1 LNHNV and CDR2 YYDKDF come from the germline V gene (reference sequence). The ends lost 0 bases at V and 3 bases at J; junction bases unmatched: 11. There are 18 residues in the CDR3. In DNA form, the CDR3 reads TGTGCCACCAGCAGAGACCCCCCCTTAGCGGGCAACTACAATGAGCAGTTCTTC. It is translated as CATSRDPPLAGNYNEQFF. Variable domain in full (rest from reference TRBV15 and TRBJ2-1): DAMVIQNPRYQVTQFGKPVTLSCSQTLNHNVMYWYQQKSSQAPKLLFHYYDKDFNNEADTPDNFQSRRPNTSFCFLDIRSPGLGDTAMYLCATSRDPPLAGNYNEQFFGPGTRLTVL.

V usage is TRBV27 and J usage is TRBJ1-2, with 7 bases fitting TRBD1. The CDR3 runs to 16 residues. The germline gives CDR1 MNHEY, CDR2 SMNVEV (reference sequence). The trim removed 5 bases at V and 0 bases at J, leaving 9 bases unmatched. Written as DNA, the CDR3 is TGTGCCAGCAGTCCGACCCCGGGACAGTCTAACTATGGCTACACCTTC. Translating it yields CASSPTPGQSNYGYTF.